These 32 T cell receptor beta chains were all obtained from the same sample, sequenced in a study of blood T cell repertoires in COVID-19 (dated by TCRdb to about 2020). Receptor libraries were prepared by the immunoSEQ multiplex PCR assay. TCRdb obtained this table from immuneACCESS and retained in-frame rearrangements with V and J assigned. These tables miss some clones; where compared with another copy, unresolved V genes account for less than half of the shortfall, and the remainder is unexplained. For this sample there are under 250,000 clones; under 90% appear just once. Jointly, the top ten make up approximately 10% of the sample. The sequencing input was peripheral blood. The receptor set was obtained from a man between 50 and 59 years old with COVID-19, enrolled during active disease.

The rearrangement uses TRBV19 and TRBJ1-2; D uncertain. The CDR3 spans 13 residues. V lost 5 bases and J 4 bases, leaving 11 bases between the germline ends. Germline CDR1 reads LNHDA; CDR2 reads SQIVND (reference sequence). CDR3 amino acids: CASSLLEAYGYTF. The CDR3 DNA reads as TGTGCCAGTAGTCTCCTGGAGGCCTATGGCTACACCTTC.

The J gene is TRBJ1-2, the V gene TRBV25-1; D ambiguous. CDR1 is MGHDK and CDR2 is SYGVNS in the germline V gene. The V end lost 2 bases, the J end lost 4 bases, and 5 bases lay between the germline ends. This CDR3 comprises 12 residues. For the CDR3, the DNA is TGTGCCAGCAGTGAACGGAGCTATGGCTACACCTTC. Its translation is CASSERSYGYTF.

J is TRBJ2-1 and V is TRBV7-2; 16 bases align to TRBD2. Per germline, CDR1 SGHTA and CDR2 FQGNSA. The CDR3 has 14 residues. Trimming removed 5 bases from V and 15 bases from J; junction bases left unmatched: 7. This CDR3 is CASSPGLAGGKWFF. The CDR3 DNA is TGTGCCAGCAGCCCGGGACTAGCGGGGGGGAAGTGGTTCTTC.

J is TRBJ1-1 and V is TRBV5-1; tentatively, D is TRBD1 (6 bases). V was trimmed by 3 bases and J by 8 bases, leaving 14 bases between them. The CDR3 has 13 residues. Germline V lookup: CDR1 SGHRS, CDR2 YFSETQ. CDR3 in DNA: TGCGCCAGCAGCTACAACAGGGATACCGAAGCTTTCTTT. It specifies CASSYNRDTEAFF.

This sequence joins TRBV7-2 and TRBJ2-3; a possible D gene is TRBD1 (6 bases). This CDR3 is built from 15 residues. V shed 5 bases and J shed 0 bases, with 12 bases lying between them. Germline-derived CDR1 and CDR2 are SGHTA and FQGNSA. Here the CDR3 DNA reads TGTGCCAGCAGCCGTGACAGGAGCAGCACAGATACGCAGTATTTT. It translates to CASSRDRSSTDTQYF.

V gene TRBV2 combines with J gene TRBJ1-2; 7 bases map to TRBD1. Germline V gives CDR1 SNHLY, CDR2 FYNNEI. The junction had 4 bases not matched to a gene; V was cut back by 2 bases and J by 7 bases. CDR3 size: 13 residues. The CDR3 nucleotides read TGTGCCAGCAGTGAAAACAGGGGCTTTGGCTACACCTTC. This gives the protein CASSENRGFGYTF.

The chain has TRBV7-2 and TRBJ2-1, with 9 bases fitting TRBD1. CDR1 and CDR2 from the germline V gene are SGHTA and FQGNSA. V shed 2 bases, J shed 0 bases, and the junction held 2 bases outside the gene matches. The CDR3 runs 16 residues. The CDR3 nucleotides read TGTGCCAGCAGCTTAAGACAGGGGGTCTCCTACAATGAGCAGTTCTTC. Amino acids: CASSLRQGVSYNEQFF.

The V and J genes are TRBV7-3 and TRBJ2-3, with TRBD2 matching 12 bases. Looked up from germline, CDR1 is SGHTA and CDR2 is FQGTGA. The V segment lost 4 bases and the J segment 1 base; nucleotides outside the gene matches: 3. CDR3 size: 16 residues. CDR3 sequence (DNA): TGTGCCAGCAGCTCTAGCGGGGGGGCCGGCACAGATACGCAGTATTTT. Translated: CASSSSGGAGTDTQYF.

This chain links TRBV6-6 with TRBJ1-4; D ambiguous. Germline V CDR1 and CDR2: MNHNY, SVGAGI (reference sequence). The CDR3 extends over 11 amino acids. V was cut by 6 bases and J by 13 bases, with 12 bases left in between. The CDR3 bases are TGTGCCAGCAGATCTTCCGGGTTACTGTTTTTT. Translated: CASRSSGLLFF.

The chain combines TRBV7-2 with TRBJ2-3; D not certain. V was clipped by 5 bases and J by 3 bases, with 12 bases between them. CDR3 length: 14 residues. Germline V gene data show CDR1 as SGHTA and CDR2 as FQGNSA. The CDR3: CASSPLLGTDTQYF. Here the CDR3 DNA reads TGTGCCAGCAGCCCACTCCTTGGTACAGATACGCAGTATTTT.

The chain carries TRBV19 and TRBJ2-7, with 8 bases that match TRBD1. The trim removed 9 bases at V and 11 bases at J, leaving 12 bases unmatched. The V gene's germline CDR1 is LNHDA and CDR2 SQIVND (reference sequence). CDR3 length: 12 amino acids. The CDR3 DNA is TGTGCCAGCTCGGGACAGGACGCCGCAAAGTACTTC. Protein sequence: CASSGQDAAKYF.

The V call is TRBV19, the J call TRBJ2-7, with TRBD1 as a possible D gene (6 bases). Between the trimmed V and J ends, which lost 1 base and 6 bases, there was a span of 10 bases. Germline values: CDR1 LNHDA, CDR2 SQIVND (reference sequence). The CDR3 length is 13 residues. The CDR3 region has the DNA TGTGCCAGTAGTATAGCAGGGGTTGGCGAGCAGTACTTC. It codes for CASSIAGVGEQYF.

CDR3 sequence reads: CASSIQANSNQPQHF. Written as DNA, the CDR3 is TGTGCCAGTAGTATTCAGGCAAATAGCAATCAGCCCCAGCATTTT. This chain joins TRBV19 and TRBJ1-5; D is unclear. The ends were cut back, 3 bases at V and 0 bases at J, with 9 bases in the middle. From germline, CDR1 is LNHDA and CDR2 SQIVND (reference sequence). This CDR3 has 15 residues.

V is TRBV7-9 and J is TRBJ2-7; 9 nucleotides match TRBD2. With V trimmed by 2 bases and J by 7 bases, 6 bases remained unmatched. Germline CDR1 and CDR2: SEHNR and FQNEAQ (reference sequence). CDR3 size: 14 residues. The CDR3 bases are TGTGCCAGCAGCTTATTGCGGGGGGGTTCGGAGCAGTACTTC. Protein sequence: CASSLLRGGSEQYF.

The rearrangement uses TRBV15 and TRBJ1-2; no clear D. From germline, CDR1 is LNHNV and CDR2 YYDKDF (reference sequence). V shed 5 bases and J shed 3 bases, with 13 bases lying between them. This CDR3 has 14 amino acids. In nucleotides, the CDR3 is TGTGCCACCAGCGCCCAGAGGAGAGACTATGGCTACACCTTC. Its translation: CATSAQRRDYGYTF.

The rearrangement uses TRBV15 and TRBJ2-1; a weak D match, TRBD2 (5 bases). In germline, CDR1 is LNHNV, CDR2 YYDKDF (reference sequence). Trimming pared 0 bases from V and 5 bases from J, leaving 14 bases between. The CDR3 extends over 16 amino acids. In nucleotides, the CDR3 is TGTGCCACCAGCAGAGATCTGAGCGGAGGACACAATGAGCAGTTCTTC. This sequence encodes CATSRDLSGGHNEQFF.

The genes are TRBV5-1 and TRBJ2-5; possibly TRBD1 for D (6 bases). The CDR3 extends over 15 amino acids. The germline CDR1 and CDR2 sequences are SGHRS and YFSETQ. The V and J ends lost 4 bases and 5 bases respectively, with 18 bases between them. The CDR3 reads CASSPGTLKGETQYF. CDR3 nucleotides: TGCGCCAGCAGCCCTGGGACACTCAAAGGGGAGACCCAGTACTTC.

The V call is TRBV6-2 or TRBV6-3, the J call TRBJ2-1; 12 bases agree with TRBD2. Germline CDR1 and CDR2: MNHEY and SVGEGT. The CDR3 totals 15 residues. V was pared by 6 bases and J by 9 bases, with 9 bases of the junction left unmatched. This CDR3 reads CASSDLAGGHGEQFF. CDR3 nucleotide sequence: TGTGCCAGCAGCGATCTAGCGGGGGGGCACGGTGAGCAGTTCTTC.

The chain recombines TRBV27 with TRBJ1-2, with D unresolved. Trimming took off 6 bases at V and 2 bases at J, with 10 bases between the two ends. CDR3 length equals 13 residues. In germline, CDR1 is MNHEY, CDR2 SMNVEV (reference sequence). The DNA of the CDR3 is TGTGCCAGCAGCACCGGGGTCAACTATGGCTACACCTTC. It is translated as CASSTGVNYGYTF.

The chain employs TRBV5-4 and TRBJ1-6; 8 bases align to TRBD1. The CDR3 runs 15 residues. Per the germline V gene, CDR1 is SGHNT and CDR2 is YYREEE (reference sequence). V lost 0 bases and J lost 8; bases outside the gene matches: 4. This chain's CDR3 is CASSLVDRGHSPLHF. The CDR3 region has the DNA TGTGCCAGCAGCTTGGTTGACAGGGGACATTCACCCCTCCACTTT.

In nucleotides, the CDR3 is TGTGCCAGCAGCCAACGACCAGGGAAAGAGACCCAGTACTTC. This gives the protein CASSQRPGKETQYF. The V call is TRBV3-1 (or the pseudogene TRBV3-2), the J call TRBJ2-5; D perhaps matches TRBD1 (5 bases). V shed 2 bases and J shed 3 bases, with 10 bases lying between them. The CDR3 has 14 amino acids. Germline V gene data show CDR1 as LGHDT and CDR2 as YNNKEL (reference sequence).

The chain links TRBV12-3 or TRBV12-4 to TRBJ1-1; D might be TRBD1 (6 bases). V was trimmed by 5 bases and J by 9 bases, leaving 13 bases between them. This CDR3 comprises 12 residues. DNA of the CDR3: TGTGCCAGCAGTCCCGCAGGGGCGAAAGCTTTCTTT. Amino acids: CASSPAGAKAFF.

This clone has just one count. The chain carries TRBV4-3 and TRBJ2-1; 8 nucleotides align to TRBD1. CDR3 length: 16 amino acids. Germline assignment: CDR1 LGHNA and CDR2 YSLEER. After removal of 4 bases from V and 0 bases from J, the junction contained 5 bases not matched to a gene. For the CDR3, the DNA is TGCGCCAGCAGCCTCAGGACAGGGAGCTCCTACAATGAGCAGTTCTTC. It translates to CASSLRTGSSYNEQFF.

The chain couples TRBV3-1 (or the pseudogene TRBV3-2) to TRBJ2-6; weak D call: TRBD1 (6 bases). CDR3 length: 15 amino acids. Germline V gene lookup returns CDR1 LGHDT and CDR2 YNNKEL (reference sequence). V dropped 5 bases and J dropped 0 bases, with 8 bases sitting between them. The DNA for the CDR3 is TGTGCCAGCAGCTCAGGGGACTCTGGGGCCAACGTCCTGACTTTC. Its translation: CASSSGDSGANVLTF.

The rearrangement uses TRBV18 and TRBJ1-1; D is perhaps TRBD1 (6 bases). V dropped 1 base and J dropped 6 bases, with 15 bases sitting between them. Germline V lookup: CDR1 KGHSH, CDR2 LQKENI. CDR3 length: 15 residues. The CDR3 is CASSPRAGEFPEAFF. The CDR3 nucleotides are TGTGCCAGCTCACCACGGGCAGGGGAGTTTCCTGAAGCTTTCTTT.

This clone was recorded only once. The J gene is TRBJ2-2, the V gene TRBV7-2; 7 bases map to TRBD1. The germline gives CDR1 SGHTA, CDR2 FQGNSA. The ends lost 6 bases at V and 0 bases at J; junction bases unmatched: 7. The CDR3 runs 16 residues. This chain's CDR3 is CASRRSQGTNTGELFF. The CDR3 bases are TGTGCCAGCAGGAGGTCACAGGGGACGAACACCGGGGAGCTGTTTTTT.

This rearrangement joins TRBV9 to TRBJ2-3; a weak D match, TRBD1 (6 bases). Germline CDR1 is SGDLS and CDR2 is YYNGEE. V gave up 4 bases and J gave up 0 bases, with 15 bases separating them. The CDR3 contains 16 residues. The CDR3 nucleotides are TGTGCCAGCAGCAAGACAGGTTCATCTAGCACAGATACGCAGTATTTT. Protein: CASSKTGSSSTDTQYF.

This rearrangement joins TRBV9 to TRBJ1-1, with TRBD1 matching 7 bases. The ends lost 3 bases at V and 6 bases at J; junction bases unmatched: 5. The CDR3 sequence is 13 residues long. CDR1 SGDLS and CDR2 YYNGEE come from the germline V gene. CDR3 residues: CASSGGGSAEAFF. CDR3 nucleotide sequence: TGTGCCAGCAGCGGAGGGGGCAGTGCTGAAGCTTTCTTT.

The chain carries TRBV9 and TRBJ2-2; TRBD1 aligns across 9 bases. The V gene's germline CDR1 is SGDLS and CDR2 YYNGEE. Trimming removed 2 bases from V and 7 bases from J; junction bases left unmatched: 6. This CDR3 spans 15 amino acids. The CDR3, as DNA: TGTGCCAGCAGCGTTTCCGGGACAGGGTTCGGGGAGCTGTTTTTT. Translation: CASSVSGTGFGELFF.

V and J are TRBV29-1 and TRBJ2-7, with D possibly matching TRBD2 (6 bases). Germline loops: CDR1 SQVTM, CDR2 ANQGSEA. The length of the CDR3 is 14 residues. Between the trimmed V and J ends, which lost 4 bases and 0 bases, there was a span of 13 bases. CDR3 in amino acids: CSVAPRDFSYEQYF. The CDR3 region has the DNA TGCAGCGTTGCCCCCCGGGACTTCTCCTACGAGCAGTACTTC.

Here the CDR3 reads CASSVGETYNSPLHF. CDR3 coding DNA: TGTGCCAGCAGCGTAGGGGAGACCTATAATTCACCCCTCCACTTT. The gene calls are TRBV9 and TRBJ1-6, with unresolved D. V was pared by 0 bases and J by 2 bases, with 6 bases between. In germline, CDR1 is SGDLS, CDR2 YYNGEE. This CDR3 has 15 residues.

The chain has TRBV30 and TRBJ2-7; a weak D match, TRBD1 (6 bases). Germline CDR1 is GTSNPN and CDR2 is SVGIG (reference sequence). V lost 0 bases, J lost 5 bases, and 14 bases lay in between. The CDR3 is 14 residues long. CDR3 region: CAWSVLSGANEQYF. In DNA form, the CDR3 reads TGTGCCTGGAGTGTACTGTCAGGGGCAAACGAGCAGTACTTC.